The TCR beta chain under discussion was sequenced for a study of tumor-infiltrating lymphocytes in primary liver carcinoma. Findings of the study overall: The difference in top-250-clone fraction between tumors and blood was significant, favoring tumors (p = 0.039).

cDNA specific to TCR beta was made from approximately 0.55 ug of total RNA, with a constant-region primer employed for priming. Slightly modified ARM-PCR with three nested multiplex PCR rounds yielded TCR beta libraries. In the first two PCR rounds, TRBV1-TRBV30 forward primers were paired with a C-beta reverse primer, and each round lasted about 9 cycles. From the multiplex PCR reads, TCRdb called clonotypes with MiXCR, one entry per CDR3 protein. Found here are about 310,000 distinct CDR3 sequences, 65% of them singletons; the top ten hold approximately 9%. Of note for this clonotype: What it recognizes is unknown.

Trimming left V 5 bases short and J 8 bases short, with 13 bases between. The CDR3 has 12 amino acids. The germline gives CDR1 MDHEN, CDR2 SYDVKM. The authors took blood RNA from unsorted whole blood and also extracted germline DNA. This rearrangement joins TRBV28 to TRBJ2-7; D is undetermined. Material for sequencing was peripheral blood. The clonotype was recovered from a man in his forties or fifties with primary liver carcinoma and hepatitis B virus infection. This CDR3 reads CASSTISRQQYF. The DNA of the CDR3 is TGTGCCAGCAGTACAATATCTAGGCAGCAGTACTTC.